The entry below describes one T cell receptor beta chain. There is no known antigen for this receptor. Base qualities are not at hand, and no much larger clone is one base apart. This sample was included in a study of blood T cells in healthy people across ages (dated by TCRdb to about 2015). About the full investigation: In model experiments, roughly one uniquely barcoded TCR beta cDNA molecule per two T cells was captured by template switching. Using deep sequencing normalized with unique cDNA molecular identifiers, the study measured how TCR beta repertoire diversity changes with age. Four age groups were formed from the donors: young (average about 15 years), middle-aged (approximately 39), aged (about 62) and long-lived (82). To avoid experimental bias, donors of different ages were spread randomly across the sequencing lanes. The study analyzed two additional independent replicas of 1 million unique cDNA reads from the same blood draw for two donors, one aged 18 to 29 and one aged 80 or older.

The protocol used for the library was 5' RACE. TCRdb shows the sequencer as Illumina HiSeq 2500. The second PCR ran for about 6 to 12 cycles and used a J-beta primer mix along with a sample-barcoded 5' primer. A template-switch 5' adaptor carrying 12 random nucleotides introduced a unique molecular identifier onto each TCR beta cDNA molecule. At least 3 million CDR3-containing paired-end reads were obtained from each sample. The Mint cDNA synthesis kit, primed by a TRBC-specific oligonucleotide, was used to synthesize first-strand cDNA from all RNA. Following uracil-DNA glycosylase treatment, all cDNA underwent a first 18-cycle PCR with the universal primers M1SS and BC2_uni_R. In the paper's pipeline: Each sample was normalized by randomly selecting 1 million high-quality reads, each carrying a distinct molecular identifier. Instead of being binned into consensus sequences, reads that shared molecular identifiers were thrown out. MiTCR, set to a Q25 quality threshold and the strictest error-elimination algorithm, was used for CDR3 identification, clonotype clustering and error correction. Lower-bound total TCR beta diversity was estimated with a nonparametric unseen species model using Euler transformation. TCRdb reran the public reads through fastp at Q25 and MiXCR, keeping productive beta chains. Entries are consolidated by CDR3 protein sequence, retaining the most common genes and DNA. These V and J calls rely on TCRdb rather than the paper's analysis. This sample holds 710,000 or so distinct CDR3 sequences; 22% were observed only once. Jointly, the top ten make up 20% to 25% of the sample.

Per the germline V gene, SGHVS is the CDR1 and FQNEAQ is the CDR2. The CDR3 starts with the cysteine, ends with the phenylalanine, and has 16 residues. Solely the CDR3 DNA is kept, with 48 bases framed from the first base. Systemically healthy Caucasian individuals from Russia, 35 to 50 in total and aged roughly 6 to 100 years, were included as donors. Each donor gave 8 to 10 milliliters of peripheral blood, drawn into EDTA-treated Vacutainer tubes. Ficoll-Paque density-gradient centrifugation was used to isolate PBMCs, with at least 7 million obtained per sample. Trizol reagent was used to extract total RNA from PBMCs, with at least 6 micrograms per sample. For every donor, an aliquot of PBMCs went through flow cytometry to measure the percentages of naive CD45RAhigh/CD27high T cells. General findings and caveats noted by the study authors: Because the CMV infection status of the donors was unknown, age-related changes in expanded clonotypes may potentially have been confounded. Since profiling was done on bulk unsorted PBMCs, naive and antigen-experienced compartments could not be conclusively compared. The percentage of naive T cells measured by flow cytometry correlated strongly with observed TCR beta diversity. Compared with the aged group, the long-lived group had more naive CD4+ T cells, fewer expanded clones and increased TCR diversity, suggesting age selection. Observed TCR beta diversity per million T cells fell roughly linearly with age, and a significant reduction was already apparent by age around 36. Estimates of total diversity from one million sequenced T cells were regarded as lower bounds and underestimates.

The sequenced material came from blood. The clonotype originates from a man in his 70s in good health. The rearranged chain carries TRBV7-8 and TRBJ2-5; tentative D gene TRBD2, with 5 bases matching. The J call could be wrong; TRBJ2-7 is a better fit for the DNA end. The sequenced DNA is TGTGCCAGCAGCTTATTTCGTTTCGGGGTCCCCTACGAGCAGTACTTC. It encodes CASSLFRFGVPYEQYF.